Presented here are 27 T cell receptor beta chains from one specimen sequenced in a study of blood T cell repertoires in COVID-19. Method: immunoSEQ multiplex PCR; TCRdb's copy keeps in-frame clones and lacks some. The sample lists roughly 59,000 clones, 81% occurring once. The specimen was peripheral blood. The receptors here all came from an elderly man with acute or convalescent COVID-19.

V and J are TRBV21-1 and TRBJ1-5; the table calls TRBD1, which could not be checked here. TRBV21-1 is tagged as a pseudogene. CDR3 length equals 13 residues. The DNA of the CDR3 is TGTGCCAGCAGCAAAGATTGGCATCAGCCCCAGCATTTT. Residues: CASSKDWHQPQHF.

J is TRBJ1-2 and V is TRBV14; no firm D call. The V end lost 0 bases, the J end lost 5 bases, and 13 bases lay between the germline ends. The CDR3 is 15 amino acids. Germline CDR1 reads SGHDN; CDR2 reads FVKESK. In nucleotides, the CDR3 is TGTGCCAGCAGCCAAGATCTATACGGGATATATGGCTACACCTTC. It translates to CASSQDLYGIYGYTF.

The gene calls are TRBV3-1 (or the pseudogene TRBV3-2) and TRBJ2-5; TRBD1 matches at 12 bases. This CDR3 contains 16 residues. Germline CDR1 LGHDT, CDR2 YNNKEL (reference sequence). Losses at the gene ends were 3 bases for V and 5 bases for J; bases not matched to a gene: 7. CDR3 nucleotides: TGTGCCAGCAGCCATCGCCGGGACAGGGGGCCTGAGACCCAGTACTTC. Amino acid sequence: CASSHRRDRGPETQYF.

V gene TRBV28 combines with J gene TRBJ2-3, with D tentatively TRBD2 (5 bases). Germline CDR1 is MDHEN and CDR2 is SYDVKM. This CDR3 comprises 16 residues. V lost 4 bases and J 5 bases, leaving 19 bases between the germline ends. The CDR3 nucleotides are TGTGCCAGCAGTTCCCCCGATAGCCGGGGTCGAGATACGCAGTATTTT. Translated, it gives CASSSPDSRGRDTQYF.

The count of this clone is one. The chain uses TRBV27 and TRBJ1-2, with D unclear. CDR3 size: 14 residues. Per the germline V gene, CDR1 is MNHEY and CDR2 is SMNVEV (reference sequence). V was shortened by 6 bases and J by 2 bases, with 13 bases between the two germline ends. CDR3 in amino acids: CASRRTGRNYGYTF. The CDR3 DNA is TGTGCCAGCAGGAGGACTGGGCGAAACTATGGCTACACCTTC.

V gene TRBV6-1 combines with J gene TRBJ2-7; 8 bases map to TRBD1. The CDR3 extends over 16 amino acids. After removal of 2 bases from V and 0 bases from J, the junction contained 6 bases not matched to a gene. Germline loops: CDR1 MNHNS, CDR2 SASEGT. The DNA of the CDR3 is TGTGCCAGCAGTGAAATGGGGACAGGCGTCTCCTACGAGCAGTACTTC. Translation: CASSEMGTGVSYEQYF.

The CDR3 DNA reads as TGTGCCAGCAGCCCCACGGGGGTGGCCAGATCTAACTATGGCTACACCTTC. Translation: CASSPTGVARSNYGYTF. The V gene is TRBV5-4, the J gene TRBJ1-2, with D possibly matching TRBD1 (5 bases). The CDR3 sequence is 17 residues long. Germline V gives CDR1 SGHNT, CDR2 YYREEE (reference sequence). V lost 4 bases and J 0 bases, leaving 19 bases between the germline ends.

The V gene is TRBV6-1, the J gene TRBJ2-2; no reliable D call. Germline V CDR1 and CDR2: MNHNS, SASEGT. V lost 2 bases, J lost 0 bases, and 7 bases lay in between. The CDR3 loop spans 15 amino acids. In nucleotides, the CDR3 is TGTGCCAGCAGTGAATCAGATGCGAACACCGGGGAGCTGTTTTTT. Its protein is CASSESDANTGELFF.

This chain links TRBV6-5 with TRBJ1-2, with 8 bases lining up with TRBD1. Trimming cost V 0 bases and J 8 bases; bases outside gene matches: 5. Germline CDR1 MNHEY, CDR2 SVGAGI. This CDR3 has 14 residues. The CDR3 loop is CASSYSTGEGGYTF. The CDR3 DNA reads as TGTGCCAGCAGTTACTCGACAGGGGAAGGGGGCTACACCTTC.

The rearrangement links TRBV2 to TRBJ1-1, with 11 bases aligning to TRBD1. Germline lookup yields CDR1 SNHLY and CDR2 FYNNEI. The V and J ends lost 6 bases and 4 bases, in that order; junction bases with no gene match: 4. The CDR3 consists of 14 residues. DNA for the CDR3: TGTGCCAGCAGATCCGGGACAGGGGGCACTGAAGCTTTCTTT. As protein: CASRSGTGGTEAFF.

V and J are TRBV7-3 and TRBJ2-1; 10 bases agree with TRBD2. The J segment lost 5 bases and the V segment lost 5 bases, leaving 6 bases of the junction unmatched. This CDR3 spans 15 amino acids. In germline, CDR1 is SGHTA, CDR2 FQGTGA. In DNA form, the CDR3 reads TGTGCCAGCAGCCAAACTAGCGGGGCCAACAATGAGCAGTTCTTC. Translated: CASSQTSGANNEQFF.

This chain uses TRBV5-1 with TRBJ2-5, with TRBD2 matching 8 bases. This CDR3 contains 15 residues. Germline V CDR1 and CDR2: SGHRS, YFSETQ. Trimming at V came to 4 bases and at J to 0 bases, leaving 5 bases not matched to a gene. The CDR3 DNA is TGCGCCAGCAGCCCCACGGGGGGGGACCAAGAGACCCAGTACTTC. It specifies CASSPTGGDQETQYF.

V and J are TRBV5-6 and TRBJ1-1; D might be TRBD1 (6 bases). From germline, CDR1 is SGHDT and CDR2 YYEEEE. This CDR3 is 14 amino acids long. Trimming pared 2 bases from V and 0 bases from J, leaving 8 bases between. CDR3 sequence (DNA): TGTGCCAGCAGCTTTTGGGGGCTGAACACTGAAGCTTTCTTT. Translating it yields CASSFWGLNTEAFF.

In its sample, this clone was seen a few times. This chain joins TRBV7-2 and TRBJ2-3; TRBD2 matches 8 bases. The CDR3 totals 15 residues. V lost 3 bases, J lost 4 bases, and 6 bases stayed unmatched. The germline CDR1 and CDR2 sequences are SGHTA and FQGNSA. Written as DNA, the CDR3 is TGTGCCAGCAGCTTCGGCGGGGGGCCCGCAGATACGCAGTATTTT. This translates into CASSFGGGPADTQYF.

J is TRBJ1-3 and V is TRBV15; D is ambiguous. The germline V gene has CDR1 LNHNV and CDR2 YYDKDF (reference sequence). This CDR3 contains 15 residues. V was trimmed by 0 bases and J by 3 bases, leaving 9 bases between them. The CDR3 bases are TGTGCCACCAGCAGAGATTGGGCCGATGGAAACACCATATATTTT. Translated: CATSRDWADGNTIYF.

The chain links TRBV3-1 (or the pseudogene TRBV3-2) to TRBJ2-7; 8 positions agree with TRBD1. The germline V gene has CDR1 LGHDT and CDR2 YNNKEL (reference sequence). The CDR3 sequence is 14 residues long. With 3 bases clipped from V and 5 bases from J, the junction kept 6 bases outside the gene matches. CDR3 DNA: TGTGCCAGCAGCCATTCGGGGACAGGTAACGAGCAGTACTTC. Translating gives CASSHSGTGNEQYF.

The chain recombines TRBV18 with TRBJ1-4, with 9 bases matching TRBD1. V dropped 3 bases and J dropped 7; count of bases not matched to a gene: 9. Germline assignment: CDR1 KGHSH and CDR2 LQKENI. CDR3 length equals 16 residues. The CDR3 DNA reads TGTGCCAGCTCACCCACCCCCGGGACAGGGAGTGAAAAACTGTTTTTT. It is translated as CASSPTPGTGSEKLFF.

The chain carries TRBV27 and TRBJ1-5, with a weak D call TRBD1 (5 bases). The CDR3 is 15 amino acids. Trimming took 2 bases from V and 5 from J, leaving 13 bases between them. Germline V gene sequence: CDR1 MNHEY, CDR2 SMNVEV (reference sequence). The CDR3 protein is CASSLGDGGYQPQHF. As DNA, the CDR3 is TGTGCCAGCAGTTTAGGAGACGGGGGTTATCAGCCCCAGCATTTT.

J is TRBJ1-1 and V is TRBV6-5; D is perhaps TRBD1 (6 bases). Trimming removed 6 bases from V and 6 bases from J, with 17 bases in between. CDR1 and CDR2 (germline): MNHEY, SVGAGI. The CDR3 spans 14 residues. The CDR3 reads CASRPDRREAEAFF. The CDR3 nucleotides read TGTGCCAGCAGGCCGGACAGACGTGAGGCTGAAGCTTTCTTT.

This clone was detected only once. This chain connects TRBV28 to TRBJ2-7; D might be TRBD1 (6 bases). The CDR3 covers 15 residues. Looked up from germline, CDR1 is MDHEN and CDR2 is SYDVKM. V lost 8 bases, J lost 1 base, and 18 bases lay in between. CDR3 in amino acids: CASQGTGTLSYEQYF. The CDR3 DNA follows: TGTGCCAGCCAGGGAACAGGGACACTATCCTACGAGCAGTACTTC.

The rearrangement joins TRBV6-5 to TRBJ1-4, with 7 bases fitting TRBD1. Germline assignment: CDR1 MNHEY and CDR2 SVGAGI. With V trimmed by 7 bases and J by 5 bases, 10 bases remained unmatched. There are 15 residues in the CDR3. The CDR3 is CASTPRTGYNEKLFF. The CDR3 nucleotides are TGTGCCAGCACCCCCCGGACAGGATACAATGAAAAACTGTTTTTT.

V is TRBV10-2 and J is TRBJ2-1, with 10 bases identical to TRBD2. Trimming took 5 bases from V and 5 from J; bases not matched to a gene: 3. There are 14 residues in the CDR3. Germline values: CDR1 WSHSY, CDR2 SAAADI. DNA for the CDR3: TGCGCCAGCAGTAAAGCGGGAGGGAACAATGAGCAGTTCTTC. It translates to CASSKAGGNNEQFF.

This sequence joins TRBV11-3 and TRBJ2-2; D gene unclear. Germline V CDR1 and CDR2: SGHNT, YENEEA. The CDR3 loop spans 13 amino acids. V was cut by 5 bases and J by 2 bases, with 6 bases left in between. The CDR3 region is CASSHLNTGELFF. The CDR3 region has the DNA TGTGCCAGCAGCCATCTAAACACCGGGGAGCTGTTTTTT.

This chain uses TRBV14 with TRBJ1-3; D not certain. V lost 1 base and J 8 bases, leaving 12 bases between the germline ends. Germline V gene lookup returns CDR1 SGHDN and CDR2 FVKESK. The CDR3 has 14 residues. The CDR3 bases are TGTGCCAGCAGCCAAGCCGGAGGGCGGGACACCATATATTTT. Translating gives CASSQAGGRDTIYF. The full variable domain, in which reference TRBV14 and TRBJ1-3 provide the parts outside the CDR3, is EAGVTQFPSHSVIEKGQTVTLRCDPISGHDNLYWYRRVMGKEIKFLLHFVKESKQDESGMPNNRFLAERTGGTYSTLKVQPAELEDSGVYFCASSQAGGRDTIYFGEGSWLTVV.

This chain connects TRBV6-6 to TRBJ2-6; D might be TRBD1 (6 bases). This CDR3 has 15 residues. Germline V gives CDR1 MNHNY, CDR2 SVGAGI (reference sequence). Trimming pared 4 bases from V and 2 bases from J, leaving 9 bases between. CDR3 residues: CASSLQGPGANVLTF. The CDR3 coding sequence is TGTGCCAGCAGTTTACAGGGACCTGGGGCCAACGTCCTGACTTTC.

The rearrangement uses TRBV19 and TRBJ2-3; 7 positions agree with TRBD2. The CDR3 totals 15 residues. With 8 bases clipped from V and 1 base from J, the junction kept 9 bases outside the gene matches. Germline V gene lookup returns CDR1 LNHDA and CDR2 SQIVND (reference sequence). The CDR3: CASQRTSLRTDTQYF. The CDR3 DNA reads TGTGCCAGTCAGCGGACTAGTCTTCGCACAGATACGCAGTATTTT.

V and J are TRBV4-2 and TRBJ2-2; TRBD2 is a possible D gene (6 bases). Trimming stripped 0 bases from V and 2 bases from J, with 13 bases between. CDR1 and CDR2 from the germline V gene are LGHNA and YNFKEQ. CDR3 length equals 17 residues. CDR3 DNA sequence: TGTGCCAGCAGCCAAGAAGGCACGGGGACTAACACCGGGGAGCTGTTTTTT. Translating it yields CASSQEGTGTNTGELFF.